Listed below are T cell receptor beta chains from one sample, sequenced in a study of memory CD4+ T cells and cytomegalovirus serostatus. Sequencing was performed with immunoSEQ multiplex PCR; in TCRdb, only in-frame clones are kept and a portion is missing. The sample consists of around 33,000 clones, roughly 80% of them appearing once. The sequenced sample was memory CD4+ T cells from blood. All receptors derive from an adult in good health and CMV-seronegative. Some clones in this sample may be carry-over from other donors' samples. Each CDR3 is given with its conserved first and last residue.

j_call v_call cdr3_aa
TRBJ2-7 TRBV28 CASSPPTSGGYEQYF
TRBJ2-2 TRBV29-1 CSVESTGELFF
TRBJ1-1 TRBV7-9 CASSLARAKNTEAFF
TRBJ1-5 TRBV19 CASREGQAGNQPQHF
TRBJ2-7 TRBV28 CASSLPIGQVASTHF
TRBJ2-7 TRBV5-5 CASSWDSSYEQYF
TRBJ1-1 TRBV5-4 CASSLGSGNTEAFF
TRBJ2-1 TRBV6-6 CASGGEQFF
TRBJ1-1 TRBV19 CASSPPGRWTEAFF
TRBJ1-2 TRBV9 CASSQLATGNYGYTF
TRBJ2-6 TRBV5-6 CASSDRTEYYSGANVLTF
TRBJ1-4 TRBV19 CASSFSQGATNEKLFF
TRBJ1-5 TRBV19 CPTGIQPQHF